This T cell receptor (beta chain) stems from a study of blood T cell repertoires in COVID-19. Study information: COVID-19 samples from acute and convalescent phases originated in the United States, Italy and Spain.

The CDR3 spans 15 residues. V lost 0 bases to trimming and J lost 7 bases; unmatched junction nucleotides: 4. The germline V gene encodes CDR1 MNHNY and CDR2 SVGAGI (reference sequence). In the original processing: Reference gene primer amplification yielded estimated nucleated cell counts. Profiling relied on immunoSEQ multiplex PCR, and the TCRdb table lists in-frame clones only, not all of them. V and J calls and clone size come straight from that table; D and trimming were deduced from the DNA. Here the sample spans approximately 300,000 clones, around 90% being singletons. Sequencing was carried out using peripheral blood. The receptor was derived from a man aged 50 or older with active or convalescent COVID-19. The J gene is TRBJ1-5, the V gene TRBV6-6; 9 nucleotides agree with TRBD1. Here the CDR3 DNA reads TGTGCCAGCAGTTACTCCGGGACAGGGAGCCAGCCCCAGCATTTT. Residues: CASSYSGTGSQPQHF.